The clone carrying this T cell receptor (beta chain) was counted between two and nine times. Antigen: not known. Treatment meaning: approximately nine-day PBMC culture with coronavirus spike peptide pools or control peptides (ViraFEST assay). The record originates from a study of vaccination and CD4 T cells after COVID-19. At the Johns Hopkins FTIC core, DNA taken from cultured CD4+ T cells was sequenced by way of the Oncomine TCR Beta short-read assay. TCRdb redid the calling of the PCR reads with MiXCR, one entry per CDR3 protein. The sample includes about 20,000 distinct CDR3 sequences, 45% to 60% of them seen just once. The ends were cut back, 1 base at V and 5 bases at J, with 6 bases in the middle. The CDR3 covers 13 residues. The germline V gene encodes CDR1 MNHNS and CDR2 SASEGT.

The receptor was isolated from a human donor who had recovered from COVID-19. Sequenced input: CD4+ T cells from blood, cultured in vitro. The chain recombines TRBV6-1 with TRBJ1-5; D is ambiguous. The CDR3 coding sequence is TGTGCCAGCAGTGAAGTTTCGGATCAGCCCCAGCATTTT. Translating it yields CASSEVSDQPQHF.